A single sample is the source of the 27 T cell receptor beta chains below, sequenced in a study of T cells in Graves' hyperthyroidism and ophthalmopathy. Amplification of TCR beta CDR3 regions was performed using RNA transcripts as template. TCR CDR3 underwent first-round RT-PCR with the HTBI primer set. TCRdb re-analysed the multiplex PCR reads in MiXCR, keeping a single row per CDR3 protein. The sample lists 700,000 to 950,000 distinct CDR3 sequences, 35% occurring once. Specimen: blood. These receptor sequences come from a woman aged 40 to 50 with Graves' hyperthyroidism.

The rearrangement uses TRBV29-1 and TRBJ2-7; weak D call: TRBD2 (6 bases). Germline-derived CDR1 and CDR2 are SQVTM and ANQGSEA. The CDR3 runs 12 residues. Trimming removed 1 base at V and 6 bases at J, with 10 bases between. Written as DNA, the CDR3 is TGCAGCGTTGAAGGCGGGGCTTCCGAGCAGTACTTC. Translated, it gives CSVEGGASEQYF.

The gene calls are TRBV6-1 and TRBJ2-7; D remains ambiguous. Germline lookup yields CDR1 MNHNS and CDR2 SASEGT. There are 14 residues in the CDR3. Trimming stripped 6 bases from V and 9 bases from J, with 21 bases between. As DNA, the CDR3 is TGTGCCAGCAGCCCTGCACAGCCCCCCTCCTGGCAGTACTTC. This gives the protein CASSPAQPPSWQYF.

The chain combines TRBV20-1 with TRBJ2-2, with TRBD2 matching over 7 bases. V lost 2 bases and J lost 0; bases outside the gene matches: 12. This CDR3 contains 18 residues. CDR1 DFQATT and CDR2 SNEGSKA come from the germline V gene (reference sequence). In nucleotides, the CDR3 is TGCAGTGCTAGAAGACCGGGACTATTCGTCGCGAACACCGGGGAGCTGTTTTTT. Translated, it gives CSARRPGLFVANTGELFF.

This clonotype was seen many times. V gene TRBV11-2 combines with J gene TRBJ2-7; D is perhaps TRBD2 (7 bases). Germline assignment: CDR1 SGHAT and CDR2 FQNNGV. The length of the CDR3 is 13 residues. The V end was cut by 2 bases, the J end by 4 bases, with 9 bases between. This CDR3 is CASSLRGGYEQYF. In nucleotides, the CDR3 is TGTGCCAGCAGCTTAAGGGGGGGGTACGAGCAGTACTTC.

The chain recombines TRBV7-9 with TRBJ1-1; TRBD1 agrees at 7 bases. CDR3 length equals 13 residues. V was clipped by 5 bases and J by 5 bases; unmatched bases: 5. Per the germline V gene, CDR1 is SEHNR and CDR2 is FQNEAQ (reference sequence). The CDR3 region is CASSGGQSTEAFF. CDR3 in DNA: TGTGCCAGCAGCGGGGGACAGAGTACTGAAGCTTTCTTT.

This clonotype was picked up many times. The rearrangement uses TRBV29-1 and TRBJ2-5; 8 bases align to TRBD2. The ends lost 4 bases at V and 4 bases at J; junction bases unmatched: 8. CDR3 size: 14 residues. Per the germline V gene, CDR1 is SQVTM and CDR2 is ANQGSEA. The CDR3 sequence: CSVVGAGAGETQYF. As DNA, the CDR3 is TGCAGCGTTGTCGGAGCGGGAGCGGGAGAGACCCAGTACTTC.

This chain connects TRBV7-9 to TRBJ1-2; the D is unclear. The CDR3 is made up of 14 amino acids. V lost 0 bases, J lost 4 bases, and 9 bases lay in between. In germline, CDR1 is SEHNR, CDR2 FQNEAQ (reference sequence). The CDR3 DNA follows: TGTGCCAGCAGCTTAGCGATACGGCCCTATGGCTACACCTTC. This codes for CASSLAIRPYGYTF.

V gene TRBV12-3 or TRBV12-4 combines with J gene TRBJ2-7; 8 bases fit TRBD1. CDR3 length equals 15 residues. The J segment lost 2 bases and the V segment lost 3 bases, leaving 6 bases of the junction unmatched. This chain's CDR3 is CASSFGGTGAYEQYF. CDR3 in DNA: TGTGCCAGCAGTTTTGGGGGGACAGGAGCCTACGAGCAGTACTTC.

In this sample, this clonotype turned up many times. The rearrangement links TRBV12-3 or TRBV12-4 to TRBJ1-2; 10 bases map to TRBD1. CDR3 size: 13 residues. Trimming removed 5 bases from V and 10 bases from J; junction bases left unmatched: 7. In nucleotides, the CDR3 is TGTGCCAGCAGTCGGGACAGGGGAACGGACTACACCTTC. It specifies CASSRDRGTDYTF.

CDR3 in DNA: TGCAGTGCTTCCTCGGTAGCGGAACAAGAGACCCAGTACTTC. Its protein is CSASSVAEQETQYF. The chain employs TRBV20-1 and TRBJ2-5; weak D call: TRBD2 (6 bases). The CDR3 totals 14 residues. Looked up from germline, CDR1 is DFQATT and CDR2 is SNEGSKA (reference sequence). Deletions cut 5 bases from V and 2 bases from J, with 15 bases between.

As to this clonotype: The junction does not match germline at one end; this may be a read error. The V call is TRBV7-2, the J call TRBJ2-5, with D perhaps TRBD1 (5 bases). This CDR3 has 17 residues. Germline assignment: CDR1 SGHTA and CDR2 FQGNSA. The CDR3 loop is CASSRLLLPHDQGTQYF. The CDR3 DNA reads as TGCGCCAGCAGCCGGCTTCTCCTACCCCACGACCAGGGGACCCAGTACTTC.

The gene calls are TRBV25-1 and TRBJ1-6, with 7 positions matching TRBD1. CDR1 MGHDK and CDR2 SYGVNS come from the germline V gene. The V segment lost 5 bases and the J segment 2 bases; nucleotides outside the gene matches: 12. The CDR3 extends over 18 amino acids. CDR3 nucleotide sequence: TGTGCCAGCAGTTTTTACACAGGGGTGATACCCTATAATTCACCCCTCCACTTT. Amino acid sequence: CASSFYTGVIPYNSPLHF.

The CDR3: CSATGPPHDQETQYF. The CDR3 coding sequence is TGCAGTGCCACGGGACCACCACACGATCAAGAGACCCAGTACTTC. The genes are TRBV20-1 and TRBJ2-5, with D perhaps assigned TRBD1 or TRBD2 (5 bases each). With 6 bases removed from V and 2 bases from J, the gap between germline ends came to 19 bases. The CDR3 length is 15 residues. In germline, CDR1 is DFQATT, CDR2 SNEGSKA (reference sequence).

The CDR3 sequence is CASSLGLGALGEKLFF. Here the CDR3 DNA reads TGTGCCAGCAGCTTGGGTCTCGGGGCTTTGGGTGAAAAACTGTTTTTT. This chain links TRBV7-2 with TRBJ1-4, with a tentative D call TRBD1 (5 bases). The CDR3 loop spans 16 amino acids. Germline V gene data show CDR1 as SGHTA and CDR2 as FQGNSA. Trimming cost V 3 bases and J 7 bases, with 18 bases left between them.

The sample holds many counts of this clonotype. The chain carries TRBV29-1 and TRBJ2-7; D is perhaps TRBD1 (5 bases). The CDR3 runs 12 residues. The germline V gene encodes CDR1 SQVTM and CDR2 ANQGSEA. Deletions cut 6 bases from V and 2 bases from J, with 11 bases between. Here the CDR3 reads CSVGEMTYEQYF. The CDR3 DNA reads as TGCAGCGTAGGGGAAATGACCTACGAGCAGTACTTC.

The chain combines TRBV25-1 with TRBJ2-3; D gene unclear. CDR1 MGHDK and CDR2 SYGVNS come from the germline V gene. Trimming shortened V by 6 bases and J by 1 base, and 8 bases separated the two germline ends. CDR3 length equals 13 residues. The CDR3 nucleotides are TGTGCCAGCAGCCATGCCGGCACAGATACGCAGTATTTT. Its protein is CASSHAGTDTQYF.

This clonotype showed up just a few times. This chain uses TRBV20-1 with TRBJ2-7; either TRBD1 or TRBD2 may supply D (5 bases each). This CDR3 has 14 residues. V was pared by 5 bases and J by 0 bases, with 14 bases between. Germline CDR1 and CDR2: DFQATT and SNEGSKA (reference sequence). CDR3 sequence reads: CSALGAESSYEQYF. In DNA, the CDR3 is TGCAGTGCTCTCGGGGCGGAGAGCTCCTACGAGCAGTACTTC.

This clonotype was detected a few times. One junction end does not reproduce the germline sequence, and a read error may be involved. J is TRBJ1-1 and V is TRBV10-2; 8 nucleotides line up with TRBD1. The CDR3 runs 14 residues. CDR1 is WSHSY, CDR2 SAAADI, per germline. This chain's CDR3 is CASSPTGDGAEAFF. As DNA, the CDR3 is TGTGCCAGCAGTCCGACAGGGGACGGTGCTGAAGCTTTCTTT.

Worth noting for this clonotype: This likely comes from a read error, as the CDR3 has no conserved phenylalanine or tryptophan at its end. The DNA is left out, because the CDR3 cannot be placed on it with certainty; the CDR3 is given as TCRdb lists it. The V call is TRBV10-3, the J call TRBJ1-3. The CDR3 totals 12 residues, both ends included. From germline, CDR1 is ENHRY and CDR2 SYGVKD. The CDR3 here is CAISIPLAGALT.

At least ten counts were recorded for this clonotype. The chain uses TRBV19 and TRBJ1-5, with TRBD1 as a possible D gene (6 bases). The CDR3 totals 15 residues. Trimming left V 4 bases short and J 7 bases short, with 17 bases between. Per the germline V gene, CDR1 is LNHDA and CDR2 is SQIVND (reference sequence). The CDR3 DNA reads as TGTGCCAGTAGTACCTACAGGGTCTTGGGACAGCCCCAGCATTTT. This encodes CASSTYRVLGQPQHF.

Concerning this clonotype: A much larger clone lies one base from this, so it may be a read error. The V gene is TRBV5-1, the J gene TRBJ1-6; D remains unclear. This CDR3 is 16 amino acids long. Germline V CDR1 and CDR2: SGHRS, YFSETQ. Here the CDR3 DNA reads TGCGCCGGCAGCTTGGCCTTACTGACGGGGAATTCACCCCTCCACTTT. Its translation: CAGSLALLTGNSPLHF.

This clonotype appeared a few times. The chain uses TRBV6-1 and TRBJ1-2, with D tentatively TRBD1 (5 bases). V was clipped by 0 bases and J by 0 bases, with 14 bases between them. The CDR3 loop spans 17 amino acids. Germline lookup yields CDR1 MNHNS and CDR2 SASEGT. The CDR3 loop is CASSEAVGAPANYGYTF. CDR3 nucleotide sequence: TGTGCCAGCAGTGAAGCGGTCGGGGCGCCAGCTAACTATGGCTACACCTTC.

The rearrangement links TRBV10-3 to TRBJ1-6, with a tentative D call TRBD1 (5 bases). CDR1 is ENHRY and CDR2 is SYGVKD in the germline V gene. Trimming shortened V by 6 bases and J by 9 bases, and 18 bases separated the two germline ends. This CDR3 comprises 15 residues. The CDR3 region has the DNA TGTGCCATCAGATCGGGACTAGCGGGAGGTTCACCCCTCCACTTT. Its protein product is CAIRSGLAGGSPLHF.

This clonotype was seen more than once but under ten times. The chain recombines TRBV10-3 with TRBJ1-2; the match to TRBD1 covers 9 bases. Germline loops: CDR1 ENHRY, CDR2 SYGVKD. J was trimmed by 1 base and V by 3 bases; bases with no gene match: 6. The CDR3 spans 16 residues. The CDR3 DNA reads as TGTGCCATCAGTGAAGTCTGGGACAGGGATAACTATGGCTACACCTTC. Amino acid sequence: CAISEVWDRDNYGYTF.

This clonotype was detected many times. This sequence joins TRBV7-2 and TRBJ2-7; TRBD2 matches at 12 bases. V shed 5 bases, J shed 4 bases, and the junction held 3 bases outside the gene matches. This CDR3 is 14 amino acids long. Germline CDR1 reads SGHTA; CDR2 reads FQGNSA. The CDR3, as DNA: TGTGCCAGCAGCGCCCTAGCGGGAGGGTACGAGCAGTACTTC. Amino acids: CASSALAGGYEQYF.

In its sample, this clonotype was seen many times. The CDR3 region has the DNA TGCGCCAGCAGCCAAGAGTCCGTCCCTAACTATGGCTACACCTTC. Its protein product is CASSQESVPNYGYTF. The chain has TRBV4-3 and TRBJ1-2; the D is unclear. Deletions cut 0 bases from V and 0 bases from J, with 8 bases between. The CDR3 is 15 amino acids. CDR1 is LGHNA, CDR2 YSLEER, per germline.

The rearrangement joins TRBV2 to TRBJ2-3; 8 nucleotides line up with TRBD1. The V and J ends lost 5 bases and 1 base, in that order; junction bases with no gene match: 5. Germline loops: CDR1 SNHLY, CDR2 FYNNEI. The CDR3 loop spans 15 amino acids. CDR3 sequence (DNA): TGTGCCAGCAGTTACCAGGGGGCGCGCACAGATACGCAGTATTTT. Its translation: CASSYQGARTDTQYF.